The clone carrying this T cell receptor (gamma chain) is termed medium-sized. Its matching antigen is unknown. Other DNA sequences from this sample encode an identical CDR3 as well. TCRdb re-called the multiplex PCR reads via CATT. The sample consists of about 30,000 gamma-chain clones, under 1.5% of them appearing once. The CDR3 covers 12 residues. The germline CDR1 and CDR2 sequences are EGSTGY and YDSYTSSV. The ends lost 0 bases at V and 6 bases at J; junction bases unmatched: 2. This sample was taken from a study of γδ T cells in repeated Plasmodium falciparum infection. Flow sorting of PBMC yielded separate Vgamma9/Vdelta2+ and Vdelta2-negative gammadelta T cell populations for bulk repertoire analysis. General study results and limits: Many TCRgamma sequences overlapped between individuals in stable Vgamma9/Vdelta2+ repertoires.

The TCR originated in a pool of human donors (malaria-infected and uninfected, not separated). The chain has TRGV4 and TRGJ1 or TRGJ2. The sequenced sample was gamma-delta T cells from blood. This CDR3 reads CATWDGPYKKLF. The CDR3 nucleotides are TGTGCCACCTGGGATGGGCCTTATAAGAAACTCTTT.